The subject of this entry is one TCR beta chain. Its antigen is still unknown. No clone much larger than this one lies a single base away; base qualities are absent. The CDR3 regions of human TCRbeta chains were analyzed by immunosequencing. In the paper's pipeline: TCRs in the repertoires were compared against a reference library of SARS-CoV-2-specific TCRs that had been generated with the MIRA antigen-specificity platform. Breadth was defined as the fraction of unique TCRs that were SARS-CoV-2-associated, and depth was defined as the fraction of total T cells that were SARS-CoV-2-associated. Using the MIRA data, every spike-specific TCR was mapped to the spike region that the TCR reacted to and assigned to either a CD4 or a CD8 class. Log10-transformed breadth and depth values were compared by one-way ANOVA with Sidak's multiple comparisons tests. The immuneACCESS repertoire file appears here via TCRdb, limited to in-frame rearrangements. These files lack a portion of the clones; in checked studies, under half of the deficit traces to unresolved V genes, and the cause of the others is not known. The V and J calls and the clone size are those of that table, but D and trimming were determined from the DNA. In all, the sample holds 80,000 or so clones, and roughly 87% of those were seen once. The ten largest clonotypes hold about 1.6% of the sample.

The data belong to a study of T cell responses to AZD1222 COVID-19 vaccine (dated by TCRdb to about 2021). Looking at the study overall: AZD1222 recipients with second doses at about 4 weeks or about 12 weeks were pooled, because spike-specific TCR depth and breadth did not differ between schedules. TCR sequencing was performed for more than 230 trial participants, of whom approximately 200 were given two doses of AZD1222 and around 25 were given two doses of MenACWY control vaccine. Trial participants were enrolled into age subgroups of 18-55, 56-69 and 70-plus years, which contained 148, 28 and 57 TCR-sequenced participants, respectively. Broad study findings and their caveats: Participants were mostly white British, with more females than males. The authors suggested clonal diversity may have been underestimated. A significant rise in spike-specific TCR breadth and depth was observed after two AZD1222 doses relative to day 0 and relative to MenACWY recipients. Only a handful of AZD1222 recipients were SARS-CoV-2 seropositive at baseline, limiting conclusions about previously exposed vaccinees. In the small 56-69-year group, the increase in depth fell short of significance, most likely because of low power. Epitopes outside the regions mutated in the B.1.351 and B.1.1.7 variants were reportedly recognized by nearly half of the unique spike-specific TCRs. Because no day 14 peak-response samples were available, the repertoires could be characterized only after the peak T cell response. Vaccine-associated CD4 TCRs spanned the whole spike protein, with dominant responses in regions 160-218 and 743-854.

Relative to germline, V is 4 bases shorter and J is 0 bases shorter, with 13 bases between their ends. CDR1 and CDR2 are read off the germline V gene as SQVTM and ANQGSEA. From its cysteine to its phenylalanine, the CDR3 spans 15 amino acids. The retained sequence is limited to the CDR3, 45 bases, with the frame set at the first base. The meaning of the sample's time point label: baseline before first vaccination. Vaccinee samples came from UK trials COV001 and COV002, including a single-blind randomized controlled phase 2/3 trial of AZD1222 (ChAdOx1 nCoV-19) in healthy adults. For TCRbeta chain sequencing, PBMC samples were collected from trial participants at day 0 and at day 28 after the second dose.

The material was peripheral blood, obtained on day 0 of AZD1222 vaccination. This TCR was recovered from an adult in good health. Recombination linked TRBV29-1 to TRBJ2-1; tentative D gene TRBD1, with 6 bases matching. The CDR3 reads CSVARGPSSYNEQFF. Here is the DNA: TGCAGCGTTGCCAGGGGCCCGAGCTCCTACAATGAGCAGTTCTTC.